This T cell receptor (beta chain) is drawn from a study of memory CD4+ T cells and cytomegalovirus serostatus. Study information: Of the healthy Belgian adults, 9 were CMV seropositive and 20 to 30 seronegative.

Germline lookup yields CDR1 MNHEY and CDR2 SVGAGI. V was pared by 6 bases and J by 6 bases, with 12 bases between. The CDR3 totals 12 residues. Single viable CD3+CD4+CD8-CD45RO+ cells were sorted as the memory CD4+ T cells. CMV serostatus came from serum IgG against pp150, pp28, p38, p52. In the study's own analysis: After removing out-of-frame reads, around 2 million distinct TCRbeta sequences remained. Data came from immunoSEQ multiplex PCR; TCRdb stores just in-frame clones and leaves some out. V and J calls plus clone size are reproduced from that table; the DNA served to infer D and trimming. Of approximately 27,000 clones in the sample, 70% to 80% were seen once.

This receptor was taken from an adult in good health and CMV-seronegative. The sequenced sample consisted of memory CD4+ T cells from blood. This rearrangement joins TRBV6-5 to TRBJ2-7; D unclear. The CDR3: CASSSQGREQYF. The DNA for the CDR3 is TGTGCCAGCAGCTCACAAGGGCGCGAGCAGTACTTC.